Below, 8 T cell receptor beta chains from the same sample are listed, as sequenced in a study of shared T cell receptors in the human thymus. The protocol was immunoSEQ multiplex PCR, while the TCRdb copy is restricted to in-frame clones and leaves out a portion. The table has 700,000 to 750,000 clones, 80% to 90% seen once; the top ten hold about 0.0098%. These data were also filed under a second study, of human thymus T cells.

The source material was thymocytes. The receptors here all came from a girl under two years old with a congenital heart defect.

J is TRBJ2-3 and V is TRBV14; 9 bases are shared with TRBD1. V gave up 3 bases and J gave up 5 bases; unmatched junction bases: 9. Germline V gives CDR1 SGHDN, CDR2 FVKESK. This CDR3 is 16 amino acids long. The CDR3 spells CASSHNRGHRVDTQYF. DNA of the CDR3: TGTGCCAGCAGCCATAACAGGGGGCACCGTGTAGATACGCAGTATTTT.

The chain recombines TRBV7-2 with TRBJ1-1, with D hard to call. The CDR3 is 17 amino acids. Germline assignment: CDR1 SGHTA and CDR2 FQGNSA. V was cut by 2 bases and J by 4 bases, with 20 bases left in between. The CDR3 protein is CASSLNPSPGRITEAFF. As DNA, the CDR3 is TGTGCCAGCAGCTTAAACCCCAGTCCGGGAAGAATCACTGAAGCTTTCTTT.

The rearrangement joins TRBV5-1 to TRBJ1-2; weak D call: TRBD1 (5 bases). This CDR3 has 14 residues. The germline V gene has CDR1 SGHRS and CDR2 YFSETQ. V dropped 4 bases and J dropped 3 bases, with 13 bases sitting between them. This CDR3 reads CASSPGRGDYGYTF. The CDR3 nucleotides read TGCGCCAGCAGCCCCGGGAGGGGCGACTATGGCTACACCTTC.

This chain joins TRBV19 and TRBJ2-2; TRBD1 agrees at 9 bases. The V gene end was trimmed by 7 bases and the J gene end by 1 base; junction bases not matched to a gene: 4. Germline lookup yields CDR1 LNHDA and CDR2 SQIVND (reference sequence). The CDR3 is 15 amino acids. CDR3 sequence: CASIGGQGNTGELFF. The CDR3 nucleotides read TGTGCCAGTATAGGGGGACAGGGGAACACCGGGGAGCTGTTTTTT.

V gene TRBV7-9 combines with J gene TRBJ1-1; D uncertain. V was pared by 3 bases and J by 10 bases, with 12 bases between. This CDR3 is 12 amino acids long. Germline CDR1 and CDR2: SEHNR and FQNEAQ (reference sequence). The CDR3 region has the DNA TGTGCCAGCAGCTTTTGGTCCAGTGTAGCTTTCTTT. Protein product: CASSFWSSVAFF. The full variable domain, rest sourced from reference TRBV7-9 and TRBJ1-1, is DTGVSQNPRHKITKRGQNVTFRCDPISEHNRLYWYRQTLGQGPEFLTYFQNEAQLEKSRLLSDRFSAERPKGSFSTLEIQRTEQGDSAMYLCASSFWSSVAFFGQGTRLTVV.

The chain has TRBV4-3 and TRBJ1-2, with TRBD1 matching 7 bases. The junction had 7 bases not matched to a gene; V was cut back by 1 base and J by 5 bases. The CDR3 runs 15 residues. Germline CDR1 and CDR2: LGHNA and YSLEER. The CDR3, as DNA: TGCGCCAGCAGCCAAGTACCGGGACAGCAATATGGCTACACCTTC. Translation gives CASSQVPGQQYGYTF.

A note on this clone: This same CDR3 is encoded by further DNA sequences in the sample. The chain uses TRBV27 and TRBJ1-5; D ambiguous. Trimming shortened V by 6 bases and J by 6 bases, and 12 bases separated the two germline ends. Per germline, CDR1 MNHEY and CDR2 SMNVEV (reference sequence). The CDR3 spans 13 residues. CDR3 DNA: TGTGCCAGCAGCGAACGACACCGTCAGCCCCAGCATTTT. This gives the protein CASSERHRQPQHF.

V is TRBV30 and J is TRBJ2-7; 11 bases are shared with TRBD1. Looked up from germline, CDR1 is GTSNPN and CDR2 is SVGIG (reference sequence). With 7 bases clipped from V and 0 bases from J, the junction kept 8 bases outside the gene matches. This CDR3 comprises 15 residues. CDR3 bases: TGTGCCTCAACTCCGGGACAGGGGGTCTCCTACGAGCAGTACTTC. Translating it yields CASTPGQGVSYEQYF.